This T cell receptor (beta chain) was identified during a study of cytomegalovirus exposure and HLA in healthy donors. Germline CDR1 is MDHEN and CDR2 is SYDVKM. The CDR3 totals 15 residues. The V and J ends lost 6 bases and 1 base, in that order; junction bases with no gene match: 3. PCR was performed using 60 Vbeta and 13 Jbeta primers. The repertoire was sequenced with immunoSEQ multiplex PCR; TCRdb's copy has only in-frame clones and lacks some. This table holds some 150,000 clones, around 79% found once. Sequences were obtained from PBMCs. The J gene is TRBJ1-3, the V gene TRBV28, with TRBD1 identical over 10 bases. This sequence was found in a middle-aged man in good health and CMV-seropositive. The CDR3 DNA follows: TGTGCCAGCAGCCGGGACAGGGGATCTGGAAACACCATATATTTT. Its translation: CASSRDRGSGNTIYF.